Following are 23 T cell receptor beta chains from one sample sequenced in a study of blood T cell repertoires in COVID-19. Generated by immunoSEQ multiplex PCR, the TCRdb table keeps only in-frame clones and is missing some. The sample holds approximately 200,000 clones; about 85% are singletons and the top ten take over 2.5%. The sequenced material came from peripheral blood. The receptors here all came from a man aged 45-60 years who had recovered from COVID-19.

V is TRBV27 and J is TRBJ2-3; 10 bases line up with TRBD1. Germline CDR1 is MNHEY and CDR2 is SMNVEV (reference sequence). The CDR3 extends over 17 amino acids. V gave up 2 bases and J gave up 0 bases; unmatched junction bases: 5. The CDR3: CASSLRTGGISTDTQYF. The CDR3 DNA reads TGTGCCAGCAGTTTACGGACAGGGGGTATTAGCACAGATACGCAGTATTTT.

The chain couples TRBV6-5 to TRBJ2-1; 8 nucleotides match TRBD1. The CDR3 is made up of 14 amino acids. J was trimmed by 13 bases and V by 3 bases; bases with no gene match: 11. Germline V CDR1 and CDR2: MNHEY, SVGAGI. CDR3: CASSYGTGTLGQFF. The DNA of the CDR3 is TGTGCCAGCAGTTATGGGACAGGAACCCTGGGCCAGTTCTTC.

The CDR3 loop is CASSVGGYGTDTQYF. CDR3 DNA sequence: TGTGCCAGCAGCGTGGGGGGGTACGGCACAGATACGCAGTATTTT. V and J are TRBV9 and TRBJ2-3, with 7 bases identical to TRBD2. Germline-derived CDR1 and CDR2 are SGDLS and YYNGEE. The CDR3 runs 15 residues. Germline trimming cut 2 bases from V and 1 base from J; bases unmatched to any gene: 4. The full variable domain, its missing parts supplied by reference TRBV9 and TRBJ2-3, is DSGVTQTPKHLITATGQRVTLRCSPRSGDLSVYWYQQSLDQGLQFLIQYYNGEERAKGNILERFSAQQFPDLHSELNLSSLELGDSALYFCASSVGGYGTDTQYFGPGTRLTVL.

V is TRBV29-1 and J is TRBJ1-1; TRBD1 is a possible D gene (6 bases). Germline V CDR1 and CDR2: SQVTM, ANQGSEA. Trimming took 2 bases from V and 1 from J, leaving 11 bases between them. The CDR3 consists of 14 residues. The CDR3 protein is CSVEIGGPNTEAFF. CDR3 sequence (DNA): TGCAGCGTTGAAATCGGGGGGCCGAACACTGAAGCTTTCTTT.

This clone was detected once. The chain has TRBV5-4 and TRBJ2-3, with 10 bases fitting TRBD1. J was trimmed by 2 bases and V by 4 bases; bases with no gene match: 7. Germline V gene data show CDR1 as SGHNT and CDR2 as YYREEE (reference sequence). The CDR3 has 16 residues. This chain's CDR3 is CASSPRDRGFTDTQYF. CDR3 sequence (DNA): TGTGCCAGCAGCCCAAGGGACAGGGGCTTCACAGATACGCAGTATTTT.

This chain joins TRBV7-8 and TRBJ1-1, with 7 bases aligning to TRBD1. With V trimmed by 5 bases and J by 0 bases, 3 bases remained unmatched. Looked up from germline, CDR1 is SGHVS and CDR2 is FQNEAQ. The CDR3 is 14 amino acids. The CDR3: CASSPGQLNTEAFF. Here the CDR3 DNA reads TGTGCCAGCAGCCCGGGACAGTTGAACACTGAAGCTTTCTTT.

This CDR3 reads CSVGRGAYGYTF. The CDR3 nucleotides are TGCAGCGTTGGCAGGGGAGCCTATGGCTACACCTTC. The chain carries TRBV29-1 and TRBJ1-2, with TRBD1 as a possible D gene (6 bases). CDR1 is SQVTM, CDR2 ANQGSEA, per germline. V lost 4 bases and J 4 bases, leaving 10 bases between the germline ends. This CDR3 is built from 12 residues. Full variable domain (rest looked up from reference TRBV29-1 and TRBJ1-2): SAVISQKPSRDICQRGTSLTIQCQVDSQVTMMFWYRQQPGQSLTLIATANQGSEATYESGFVIDKFPISRPNLTFSTLTVSNMSPEDSSIYLCSVGRGAYGYTFGSGTRLTVV.

The chain carries TRBV10-1 and TRBJ2-3; 8 nucleotides match TRBD1. The CDR3 covers 11 residues. With 7 bases clipped from V and 12 bases from J, the junction kept 6 bases outside the gene matches. The germline gives CDR1 WNHNN, CDR2 SYGVQD (reference sequence). CDR3 DNA: TGCGCCAGCACCTCAGGGGGCGAACAGTATTTT. It yields the protein CASTSGGEQYF.

This clone was observed a few times. The chain carries TRBV6-5 and TRBJ2-7; no definite D call. The CDR3 length is 13 residues. The germline V gene encodes CDR1 MNHEY and CDR2 SVGAGI. V was pared by 2 bases and J by 2 bases, with 7 bases between. The CDR3 is CASSYGGTYEQYF. The CDR3 DNA sequence: TGTGCCAGCAGTTACGGCGGAACCTACGAGCAGTACTTC.

This rearrangement joins TRBV12-5 to TRBJ1-2, with 8 bases that match TRBD1. This CDR3 has 13 residues. With 4 bases clipped from V and 7 bases from J, the junction kept 5 bases outside the gene matches. Germline-derived CDR1 and CDR2 are LGHNT and FRNRAP. This CDR3 is CASGYGQGSGYTF. In DNA, the CDR3 is TGTGCTAGTGGTTACGGACAGGGCTCTGGCTACACCTTC.

The chain carries TRBV27 and TRBJ1-3, with TRBD1 matching over 8 bases. V gave up 2 bases and J gave up 8 bases; unmatched junction bases: 14. The CDR3 has 17 residues. Germline values: CDR1 MNHEY, CDR2 SMNVEV (reference sequence). The CDR3, as DNA: TGTGCCAGCAGTTTAAAGGGGCAGGGGGCGGGTGAAGACACCATATATTTT. Translating gives CASSLKGQGAGEDTIYF.

V is TRBV27 and J is TRBJ1-1, with D perhaps matching TRBD1 (5 bases). Per the germline V gene, CDR1 is MNHEY and CDR2 is SMNVEV (reference sequence). The CDR3 has 15 amino acids. V gave up 7 bases and J gave up 4 bases, with 19 bases separating them. The CDR3 DNA sequence: TGTGCCAGCACCCCGTCGGGGGTCGGCGCCACTGAAGCTTTCTTT. This encodes CASTPSGVGATEAFF.

V and J are TRBV10-3 and TRBJ2-4, with 8 bases lining up with TRBD2. The trim removed 2 bases at V and 8 bases at J, leaving 5 bases unmatched. This CDR3 is 14 amino acids long. Germline assignment: CDR1 ENHRY and CDR2 SYGVKD. CDR3 sequence reads: CAISEGGRPDIQYF. DNA of the CDR3: TGTGCCATCAGTGAGGGCGGGAGGCCCGACATTCAGTACTTC.

V gene TRBV3-1 (or the pseudogene TRBV3-2) combines with J gene TRBJ2-5; 11 bases align to TRBD2. The V segment lost 1 base and the J segment 5 bases; nucleotides outside the gene matches: 6. The CDR3 has 16 residues. Germline V gene data show CDR1 as LGHDT and CDR2 as YNNKEL (reference sequence). For the CDR3, the DNA is TGTGCCAGCAGCCAAGTAGGTGGACTAGCGGGCGAGACCCAGTACTTC. Its protein is CASSQVGGLAGETQYF.

This clone was found many times. Other DNA sequences from this sample encode an identical CDR3 as well. The chain couples TRBV27 to TRBJ1-5; a weak D match, TRBD1 (6 bases). This CDR3 has 14 amino acids. Germline V gene sequence: CDR1 MNHEY, CDR2 SMNVEV (reference sequence). V was pared by 0 bases and J by 7 bases, with 10 bases between. The CDR3 spells CASSLSAGVQPQHF. CDR3 sequence (DNA): TGTGCCAGCAGTTTATCGGCAGGGGTGCAGCCCCAGCATTTT.

The chain carries TRBV7-9 and TRBJ1-1; 7 bases fit TRBD1. The germline gives CDR1 SEHNR, CDR2 FQNEAQ (reference sequence). This CDR3 region has 12 residues. The V gene end was trimmed by 2 bases and the J gene end by 8 bases; junction bases not matched to a gene: 2. The DNA of the CDR3 is TGTGCCAGCAGCTTAAGACAGGGAGAAGCTTTCTTT. This sequence encodes CASSLRQGEAFF.

The chain has TRBV5-1 and TRBJ2-6; 7 nucleotides line up with TRBD1. The CDR3 loop spans 17 amino acids. Germline V gene sequence: CDR1 SGHRS, CDR2 YFSETQ. The ends lost 0 bases at V and 2 bases at J; junction bases unmatched: 5. CDR3 sequence (DNA): TGCGCCAGCAGCTTGGTCCTAACAGGGGCTGGGGCCAACGTCCTGACTTTC. This gives the protein CASSLVLTGAGANVLTF.

The chain carries TRBV28 and TRBJ2-7; 8 bases map to TRBD1. The V gene's germline CDR1 is MDHEN and CDR2 SYDVKM. V dropped 8 bases and J dropped 3; count of bases not matched to a gene: 12. The CDR3 length is 15 residues. The DNA for the CDR3 is TGTGCCAGCGATGGTTTGCAGGGGGCGGGCTACGAGCAGTACTTC. Its protein product is CASDGLQGAGYEQYF. The whole variable domain, remainder taken from reference TRBV28 and TRBJ2-7, is DVKVTQSSRYLVKRTGEKVFLECVQDMDHENMFWYRQDPGLGLRLIYFSYDVKMKEKGDIPEGYSVSREKKERFSLILESASTNQTSMYLCASDGLQGAGYEQYFGPGTRLTVT.

This clone has just one count. The CDR3 coding sequence is TGTGCCAGCAGCTTAGGGACAGGGGTTAATCAGCCCCAGCATTTT. Amino acid sequence: CASSLGTGVNQPQHF. The chain is built from TRBV11-2 and TRBJ1-5, with 9 nucleotides matching TRBD1. The length of the CDR3 is 15 residues. The V gene's germline CDR1 is SGHAT and CDR2 FQNNGV. Trimming cost V 1 base and J 4 bases; bases outside gene matches: 2. Looking up the rest from reference TRBV11-2 and TRBJ1-5 gives the full variable domain: EAGVAQSPRYKIIEKRQSVAFWCNPISGHATLYWYQQILGQGPKLLIQFQNNGVVDDSQLPKDRFSAERLKGVDSTLKIQPAKLEDSAVYLCASSLGTGVNQPQHFGDGTRLSIL.

The CDR3 is CATSDPKGGGRENEQYF. In DNA form, the CDR3 reads TGTGCCACCAGTGACCCCAAGGGTGGGGGCCGAGAGAACGAGCAGTACTTC. V and J are TRBV24-1 and TRBJ2-7, with D perhaps matching TRBD1 (6 bases). Germline V lookup: CDR1 KGHDR, CDR2 SFDVKD. V dropped 4 bases and J dropped 5 bases, with 23 bases sitting between them. The CDR3 is 17 residues long.

The chain has TRBV18 and TRBJ2-3, with 9 bases that match TRBD2. Trimming cost V 3 bases and J 2 bases; bases outside gene matches: 3. Germline V lookup: CDR1 KGHSH, CDR2 LQKENI. This CDR3 spans 15 amino acids. CDR3 sequence reads: CASSPRTSDTDTQYF. The CDR3, as DNA: TGTGCCAGCTCACCGCGGACTAGCGACACAGATACGCAGTATTTT.

The V call is TRBV5-4, the J call TRBJ1-2; 7 nucleotides line up with TRBD1. Germline-derived CDR1 and CDR2 are SGHNT and YYREEE (reference sequence). This CDR3 region has 15 residues. Trimming at V came to 5 bases and at J to 3 bases, leaving 10 bases not matched to a gene. CDR3 nucleotides: TGTGCCAGCAGGGTACAGGGGCGGTTGGACTATGGCTACACCTTC. Residues: CASRVQGRLDYGYTF. Full variable domain (missing parts from reference TRBV5-4 and TRBJ1-2): ETGVTQSPTHLIKTRGQQVTLRCSSQSGHNTVSWYQQALGQGPQFIFQYYREEENGRGNFPPRFSGLQFPNYSSELNVNALELDDSALYLCASRVQGRLDYGYTFGSGTRLTVV.

This clone was picked up one time. The chain carries TRBV29-1 and TRBJ1-5, with D uncertain. CDR3 size: 13 residues. V lost 2 bases and J 8 bases, leaving 13 bases between the germline ends. In germline, CDR1 is SQVTM, CDR2 ANQGSEA. In nucleotides, the CDR3 is TGCAGCGTTGAAATTCAGCTCGGGGAGCCCCAGCATTTT. This translates into CSVEIQLGEPQHF.